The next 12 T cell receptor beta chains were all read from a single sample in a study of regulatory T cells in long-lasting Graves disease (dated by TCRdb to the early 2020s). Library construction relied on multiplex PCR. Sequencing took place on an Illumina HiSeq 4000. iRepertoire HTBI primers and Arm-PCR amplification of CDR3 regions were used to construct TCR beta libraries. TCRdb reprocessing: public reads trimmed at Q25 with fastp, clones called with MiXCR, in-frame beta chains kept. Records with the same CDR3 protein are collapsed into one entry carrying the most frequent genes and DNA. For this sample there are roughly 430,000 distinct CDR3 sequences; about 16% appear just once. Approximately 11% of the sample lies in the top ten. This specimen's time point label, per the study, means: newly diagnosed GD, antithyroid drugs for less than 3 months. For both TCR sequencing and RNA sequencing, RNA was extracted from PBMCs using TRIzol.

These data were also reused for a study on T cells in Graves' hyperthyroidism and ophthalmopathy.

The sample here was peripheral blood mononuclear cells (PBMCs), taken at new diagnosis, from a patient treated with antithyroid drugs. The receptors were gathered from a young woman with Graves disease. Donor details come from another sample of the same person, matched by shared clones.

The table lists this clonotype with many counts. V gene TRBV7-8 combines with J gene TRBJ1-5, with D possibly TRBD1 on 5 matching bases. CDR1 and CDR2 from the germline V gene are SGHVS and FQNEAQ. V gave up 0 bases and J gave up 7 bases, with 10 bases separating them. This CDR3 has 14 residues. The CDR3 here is CASSLARGPQPQHF. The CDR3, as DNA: TGTGCCAGCAGCTTAGCGAGGGGACCCCAGCCCCAGCATTTT.

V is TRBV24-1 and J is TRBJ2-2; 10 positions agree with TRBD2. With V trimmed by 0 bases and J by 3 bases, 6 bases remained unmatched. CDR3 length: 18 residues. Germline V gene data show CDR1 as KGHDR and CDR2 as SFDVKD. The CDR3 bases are TGTGCCACCAGTGATTTGCCAGCGGGAGGGTCCTACACCGGGGAGCTGTTTTTT. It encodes CATSDLPAGGSYTGELFF.

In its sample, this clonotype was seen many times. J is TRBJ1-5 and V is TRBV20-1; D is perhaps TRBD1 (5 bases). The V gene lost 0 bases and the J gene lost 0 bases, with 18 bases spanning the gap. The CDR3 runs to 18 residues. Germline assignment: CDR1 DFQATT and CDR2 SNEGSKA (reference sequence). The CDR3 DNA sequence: TGCAGTGCTAGAGATCCAGTAGACCGGGACCATAGCAATCAGCCCCAGCATTTT. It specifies CSARDPVDRDHSNQPQHF.

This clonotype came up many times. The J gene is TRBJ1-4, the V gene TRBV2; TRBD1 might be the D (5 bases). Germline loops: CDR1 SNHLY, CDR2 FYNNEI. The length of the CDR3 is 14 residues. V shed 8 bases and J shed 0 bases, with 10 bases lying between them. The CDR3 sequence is CASQQAATNEKLFF. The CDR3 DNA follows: TGTGCCAGCCAACAGGCTGCAACTAATGAAAAACTGTTTTTT.

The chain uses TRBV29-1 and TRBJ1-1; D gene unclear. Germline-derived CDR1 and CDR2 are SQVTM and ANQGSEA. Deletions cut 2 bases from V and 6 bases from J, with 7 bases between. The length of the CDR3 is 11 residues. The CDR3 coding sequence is TGCAGCGTTGAATATTTTCCTGAAGCTTTCTTT. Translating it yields CSVEYFPEAFF.

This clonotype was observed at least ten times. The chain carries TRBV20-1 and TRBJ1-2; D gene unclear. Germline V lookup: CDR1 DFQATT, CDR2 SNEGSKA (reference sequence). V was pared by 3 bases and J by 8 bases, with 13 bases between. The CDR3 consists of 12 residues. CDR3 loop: CSARDLREGYTF. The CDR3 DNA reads TGCAGTGCTAGGGACCTAAGGGAGGGCTACACCTTC.

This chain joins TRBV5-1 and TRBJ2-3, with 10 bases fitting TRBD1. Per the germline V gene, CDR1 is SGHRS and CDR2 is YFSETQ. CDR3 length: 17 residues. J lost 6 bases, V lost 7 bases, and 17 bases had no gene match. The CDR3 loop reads CASSLETGGSGADTQYF. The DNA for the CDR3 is TGCGCCAGCTCCCTAGAGACAGGGGGCTCGGGCGCCGATACGCAGTATTTT.

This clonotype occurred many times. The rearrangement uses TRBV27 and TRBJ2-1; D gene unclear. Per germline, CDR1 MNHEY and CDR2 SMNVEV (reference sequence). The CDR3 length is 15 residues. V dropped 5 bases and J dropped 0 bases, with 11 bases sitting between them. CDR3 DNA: TGTGCCAGCAGTCCGACGGTCGGCTCCTACAATGAGCAGTTCTTC. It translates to CASSPTVGSYNEQFF.

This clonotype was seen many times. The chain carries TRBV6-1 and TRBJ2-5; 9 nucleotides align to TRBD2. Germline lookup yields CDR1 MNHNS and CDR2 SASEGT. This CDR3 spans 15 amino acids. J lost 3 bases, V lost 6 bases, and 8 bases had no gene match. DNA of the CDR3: TGTGCCAGCAGGACTAGCGGATCTAGCGAAGAGACCCAGTACTTC. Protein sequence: CASRTSGSSEETQYF.

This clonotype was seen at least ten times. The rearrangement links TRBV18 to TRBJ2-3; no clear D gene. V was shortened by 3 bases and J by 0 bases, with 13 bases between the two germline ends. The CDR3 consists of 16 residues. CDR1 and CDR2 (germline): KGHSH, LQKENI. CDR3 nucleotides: TGTGCCAGCTCACCTGAGGCAGGACCTAGCACAGATACGCAGTATTTT. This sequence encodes CASSPEAGPSTDTQYF.

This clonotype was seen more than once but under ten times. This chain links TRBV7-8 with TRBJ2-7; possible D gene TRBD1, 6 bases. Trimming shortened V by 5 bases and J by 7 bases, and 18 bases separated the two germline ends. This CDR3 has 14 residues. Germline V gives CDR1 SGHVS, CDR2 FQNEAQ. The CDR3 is CASSRGTGSPEQYF. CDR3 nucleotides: TGTGCCAGCAGCCGGGGAACAGGGTCCCCGGAGCAGTACTTC.

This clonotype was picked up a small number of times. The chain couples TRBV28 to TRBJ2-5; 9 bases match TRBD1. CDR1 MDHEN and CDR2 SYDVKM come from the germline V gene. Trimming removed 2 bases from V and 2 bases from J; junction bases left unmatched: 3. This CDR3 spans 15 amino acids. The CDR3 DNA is TGTGCCAGCAGTTTAGGGACAGGGATTCAAGAGACCCAGTACTTC. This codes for CASSLGTGIQETQYF.